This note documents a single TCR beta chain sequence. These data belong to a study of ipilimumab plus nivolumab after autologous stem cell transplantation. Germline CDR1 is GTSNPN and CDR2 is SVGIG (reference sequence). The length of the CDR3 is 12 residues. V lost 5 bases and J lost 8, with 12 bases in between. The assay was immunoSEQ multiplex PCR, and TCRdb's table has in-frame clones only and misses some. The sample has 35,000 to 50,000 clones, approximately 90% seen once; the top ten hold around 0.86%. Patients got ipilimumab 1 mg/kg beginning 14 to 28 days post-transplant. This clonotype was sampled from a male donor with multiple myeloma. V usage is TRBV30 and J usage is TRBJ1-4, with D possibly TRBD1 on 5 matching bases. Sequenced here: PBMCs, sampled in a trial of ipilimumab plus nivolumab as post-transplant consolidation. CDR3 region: CAWGTAGEKLFF. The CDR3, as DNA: TGTGCCTGGGGGACGGCAGGGGAAAAACTGTTTTTT.